The 14 T cell receptor beta chains presented below share a single source sample, sequenced in a study of T cell repertoires in cytomegalovirus infection. For these TCRs, the target antigens are not known. TCRdb called the reads again in MiXCR, with one record for every CDR3 protein. The sample gives fewer than 900,000 distinct CDR3 sequences, 29% of which show up once; approximately 14% is in the top ten. The material was cultured CD8+ T cells from PBMCs, obtained from culture after CMV antigen stimulation. The source is a human donor in good health (CMV status not recorded). Some clones in this sample may be carry-over from other donors' samples.

This clonotype has just a few counts. The gene calls are TRBV7-2 and TRBJ2-2; the match to TRBD1 covers 8 bases. CDR3 length: 16 amino acids. Germline V gene data show CDR1 as SGHTA and CDR2 as FQGNSA. J gave up 0 bases and V 5 bases, and 5 bases lay outside the gene matches. CDR3 coding DNA: TGTGCCAGCAGCATGACAGGGGTGCCGAACACCGGGGAGCTGTTTTTT. Translating gives CASSMTGVPNTGELFF. Together with reference TRBV7-2 and TRBJ2-2, the CDR3 gives the full variable domain: GAGVSQSPSNKVTEKGKDVELRCDPISGHTALYWYRQSLGQGLEFLIYFQGNSAPDKSGLPSDRFSAERTGGSVSTLTIQRTQQEDSAVYLCASSMTGVPNTGELFFGEGSRLTVL.

The genes are TRBV12-3 or TRBV12-4 and TRBJ2-5, with D possibly called TRBD1 or TRBD2 (5 bases each). The CDR3 covers 15 residues. V gave up 7 bases and J gave up 5 bases, with 20 bases separating them. This chain's CDR3 is CASTQDSHGAETQYF. DNA of the CDR3: TGTGCCAGCACCCAGGACTCTCATGGGGCGGAGACCCAGTACTTC.

This chain joins TRBV28 and TRBJ2-7; possibly TRBD2 for D (6 bases). Looked up from germline, CDR1 is MDHEN and CDR2 is SYDVKM. V gave up 8 bases and J gave up 0 bases, with 14 bases separating them. The CDR3 runs 14 residues. The CDR3 sequence: CASSPGLNSYEQYV. DNA of the CDR3: TGTGCCAGCTCCCCGGGACTGAACTCCTACGAGCAGTACGTC.

The chain combines TRBV20-1 with TRBJ2-7; TRBD2 aligns across 7 bases. The V and J ends lost 1 base and 3 bases, in that order; junction bases with no gene match: 15. The CDR3 is 17 amino acids. CDR1 and CDR2 from the germline V gene are DFQATT and SNEGSKA (reference sequence). CDR3 residues: CSARVRGHPTGGYEQYF. The CDR3 DNA follows: TGCAGTGCTAGAGTCCGAGGACACCCGACGGGAGGCTACGAGCAGTACTTC.

The chain is built from TRBV6-2 or TRBV6-3 and TRBJ1-2; TRBD1 matches at 7 bases. Trimming removed 7 bases from V and 0 bases from J; junction bases left unmatched: 5. CDR3 length: 14 amino acids. The germline V gene encodes CDR1 MNHEY and CDR2 SVGEGT. CDR3: CASTRDSPNYGYTF. Here the CDR3 DNA reads TGTGCCAGCACCCGGGACAGCCCTAACTATGGCTACACCTTC.

V and J are TRBV5-1 and TRBJ2-7, with a tentative D call TRBD2 (6 bases). This CDR3 is 14 amino acids long. The V end was cut by 4 bases, the J end by 3 bases, with 14 bases between. The germline gives CDR1 SGHRS, CDR2 YFSETQ. The CDR3 loop is CASSLRDGDYEQYF. Written as DNA, the CDR3 is TGCGCCAGCAGCCTGCGGGACGGAGACTACGAGCAGTACTTC. The full variable domain, its missing parts supplied by reference TRBV5-1 and TRBJ2-7, is KAGVTQTPRYLIKTRGQQVTLSCSPISGHRSVSWYQQTPGQGLQFLFEYFSETQRNKGNFPGRFSGRQFSNSRSEMNVSTLELGDSALYLCASSLRDGDYEQYFGPGTRLTVT.

V usage is TRBV5-5 and J usage is TRBJ1-1; the D gene is possibly TRBD1 (5 bases). Trimming shortened V by 5 bases and J by 1 base, and 9 bases separated the two germline ends. The CDR3 sequence is 13 residues long. Germline CDR1 and CDR2: SGHKS and YYEKEE (reference sequence). The CDR3 region is CASRVTANTEAFF. In DNA form, the CDR3 reads TGTGCCAGCAGAGTGACAGCGAACACTGAAGCTTTCTTT.

This clonotype was seen a few times. The rearrangement joins TRBV27 to TRBJ1-2, with D tentatively TRBD1 (5 bases). There are 14 residues in the CDR3. Trimming stripped 3 bases from V and 2 bases from J, with 10 bases between. Germline V lookup: CDR1 MNHEY, CDR2 SMNVEV (reference sequence). The CDR3 spells CASSFTGANYGYTF. In DNA form, the CDR3 reads TGTGCCAGCAGTTTTACCGGGGCGAACTATGGCTACACCTTC.

The chain uses TRBV6-1 and TRBJ2-5; D not resolved. The CDR3 loop spans 14 amino acids. Trimming took 1 base from V and 2 from J, leaving 8 bases between them. The germline gives CDR1 MNHNS, CDR2 SASEGT. CDR3 nucleotides: TGTGCCAGCAGTGAAGTCAAATTGCAAGAGACCCAGTACTTC. Translated, it gives CASSEVKLQETQYF.

The CDR3 here is CASTPDGQKLFF. The DNA for the CDR3 is TGTGCCAGCACCCCGGATGGACAGAAACTGTTTTTT. The chain has TRBV6-5 and TRBJ1-4, with D perhaps TRBD1 (6 bases). The V end was cut by 7 bases, the J end by 11 bases, with 14 bases between. Germline V gene lookup returns CDR1 MNHEY and CDR2 SVGAGI. The CDR3 runs 12 residues.

This chain connects TRBV19 to TRBJ2-1; 8 bases match TRBD1. The germline V gene encodes CDR1 LNHDA and CDR2 SQIVND (reference sequence). Trimming at V came to 3 bases and at J to 8 bases, leaving 9 bases not matched to a gene. This CDR3 comprises 15 residues. The CDR3 reads CASSMPRDRRHEQFF. CDR3 nucleotides: TGTGCCAGTAGTATGCCCCGGGACAGGCGCCATGAGCAGTTCTTC.

At least ten counts were recorded for this clonotype. The rearrangement uses TRBV7-9 and TRBJ2-7; possible D gene TRBD2, 6 bases. V gave up 5 bases and J gave up 0 bases, with 14 bases separating them. The CDR3 has 15 amino acids. CDR1 is SEHNR and CDR2 is FQNEAQ in the germline V gene (reference sequence). CDR3 DNA sequence: TGTGCCAGCAGCCCCGGGACTCCATCCTCCTACGAGCAGTACTTC. Translation: CASSPGTPSSYEQYF.

The chain links TRBV2 to TRBJ2-7; D is perhaps TRBD1 (7 bases). The germline V gene encodes CDR1 SNHLY and CDR2 FYNNEI. The CDR3 contains 16 residues. V was shortened by 1 base and J by 4 bases, with 17 bases between the two germline ends. The CDR3 here is CASSEGAGQEGYEQYV. The CDR3 DNA follows: TGTGCCAGCAGTGAAGGTGCCGGACAGGAGGGTTACGAGCAGTACGTC.

This clonotype was counted between two and nine times. This chain joins TRBV6-1 and TRBJ1-1, with no clear D. The CDR3 sequence is 17 residues long. Germline values: CDR1 MNHNS, CDR2 SASEGT. The germline V and J ends were trimmed by 2 bases and 0 bases, with 16 bases remaining between them. This chain's CDR3 is CASSENPGGRVNTEAFF. The DNA for the CDR3 is TGTGCCAGCAGTGAAAATCCGGGTGGAAGGGTGAACACTGAAGCTTTCTTT.